This T cell receptor beta chain came from a study of cytomegalovirus exposure and HLA in healthy donors. Broader study findings: A later analysis linked a missense DCLRE1C variant to TCR beta V- and J-gene trimming.

On this clone: Antigen unknown.

Primers for the PCR totalled 60 Vbeta and 13 Jbeta. Measured with immunoSEQ multiplex PCR; TCRdb has only the in-frame clones, and not every one. Counted here are about 170,000 clones, around 78% occurring once; the ten biggest clones make up about 2%. Germline CDR1 is LNHDA and CDR2 is SQIVND (reference sequence). V lost 10 bases and J 0 bases, leaving 15 bases between the germline ends. CDR3 length equals 14 residues. The TCR originated in a woman younger than 45 in good health and CMV-seropositive. The chain employs TRBV19 and TRBJ1-1; D is perhaps TRBD1 (6 bases). Input material: PBMCs. The CDR3 DNA reads as TGTGCCACCGCTAGACAGGTTATGAACACTGAAGCTTTCTTT. It codes for CATARQVMNTEAFF. Full variable domain (outside the CDR3, taken from reference TRBV19 and TRBJ1-1): DGGITQSPKYLFRKEGQNVTLSCEQNLNHDAMYWYRQDPGQGLRLIYYSQIVNDFQKGDIAEGYSVSREKKESFPLTVTSAQKNPTAFYLCATARQVMNTEAFFGQGTRLTVV.